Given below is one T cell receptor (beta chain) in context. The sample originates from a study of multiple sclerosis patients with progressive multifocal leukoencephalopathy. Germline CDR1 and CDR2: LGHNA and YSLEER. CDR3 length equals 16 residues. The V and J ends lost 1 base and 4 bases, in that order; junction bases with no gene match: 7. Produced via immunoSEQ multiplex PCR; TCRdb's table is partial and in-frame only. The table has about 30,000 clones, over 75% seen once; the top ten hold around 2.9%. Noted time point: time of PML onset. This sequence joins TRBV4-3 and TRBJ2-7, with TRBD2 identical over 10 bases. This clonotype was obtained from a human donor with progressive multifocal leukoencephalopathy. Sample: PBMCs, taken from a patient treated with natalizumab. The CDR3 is CASSQVASGSKYEQYF. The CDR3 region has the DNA TGCGCCAGCAGCCAAGTTGCTAGCGGGAGTAAGTACGAGCAGTACTTC.